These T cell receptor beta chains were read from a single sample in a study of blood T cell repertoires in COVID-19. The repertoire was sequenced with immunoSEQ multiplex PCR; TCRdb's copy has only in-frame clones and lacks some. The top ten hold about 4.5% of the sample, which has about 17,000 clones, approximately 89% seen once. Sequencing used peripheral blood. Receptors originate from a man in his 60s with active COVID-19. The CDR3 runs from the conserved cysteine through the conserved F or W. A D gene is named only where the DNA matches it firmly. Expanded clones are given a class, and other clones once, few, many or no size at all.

TGTGCCAGCAGTCGGGGGCCGGGACAGAGGGGCCCCCTCCACTTT	CASSRGPGQRGPLHF	TRBD1	TRBJ1-6	NA	TRBV25-1
TGTGCCACCTCGACAGGGAACTATGGCTACACCTTC	CATSTGNYGYTF	TRBD1	TRBJ1-2	once	TRBV6-5
TGTGCCAGCTCACCACCGGCTAGCGGGGGGACAGATACGCAGTATTTT	CASSPPASGGTDTQYF	TRBD2	TRBJ2-3	NA	TRBV18
TGTGCCAGCAGCGCCGGGACAGGGGGAGAGACCCAGTACTTC	CASSAGTGGETQYF	TRBD1	TRBJ2-5	NA	TRBV7-2
TGTGCCAGCAGTTCTAACGGGGGGTGGCCCCAAGAGACCCAGTACTTC	CASSSNGGWPQETQYF	TRBD2	TRBJ2-5	NA	TRBV6-5
TGTGCCAGCAGCCTAACCGGGGAGCTGTTTTTT	CASSLTGELFF	NA	TRBJ2-2	NA	TRBV6-5
TGTGCCAGCAGCCAACTAGCGGGGGTGATAAATGAGCAGTTCTTC	CASSQLAGVINEQFF	TRBD2	TRBJ2-1	NA	TRBV9
TGTGCCAGCAGCTCACCCGGGACAGGGTACACAGATACGCAGTATTTT	CASSSPGTGYTDTQYF	TRBD1	TRBJ2-3	NA	TRBV7-9
TGTGCCAGCAGCTATCGGAGGGTTGGCACAGATACGCAGTATTTT	CASSYRRVGTDTQYF	NA	TRBJ2-3	NA	TRBV7-9
TGTGCCAGCCTCACCAGGGGGCGGGGTGGGAGGACTTTCTTT	CASLTRGRGGRTFF	TRBD1	TRBJ1-1	NA	TRBV6-5
TGTGCCACCAGTGGATCAGGGGGCCGCAATCAGCCCCAGCATTTT	CATSGSGGRNQPQHF	TRBD1	TRBJ1-5	once	TRBV24-1
TGTGCCAGCTCACCACCGTCCAGGGGAAGGGGTACTGAAGCTTTCTTT	CASSPPSRGRGTEAFF	NA	TRBJ1-1	NA	TRBV18
TGTGCCAGCAGTACACTTAGTGGGACACTCGCGGGGCCCCAGCATTTT	CASSTLSGTLAGPQHF	NA	TRBJ1-5	NA	TRBV27
TGTGCCAGCAGCTTAGCTGCGAGGGCCGGCACAGATACGCAGTATTTT	CASSLAARAGTDTQYF	NA	TRBJ2-3	NA	TRBV7-6
TGTGCCAGTAGTATGCCTCGGGACGAGCAGTACTTC	CASSMPRDEQYF	NA	TRBJ2-7	NA	TRBV19
TGTGCCTGGAGGTCAGTAGATACGCAGTATTTT	CAWRSVDTQYF	NA	TRBJ2-3	large	TRBV30
TGTGCCAGCAGTTCACGGAGCGAGCAGTACTTC	CASSSRSEQYF	NA	TRBJ2-7	NA	TRBV6-5
TGTGCCACCAGTGATTCGAGGGAAAAACTGTTTTTT	CATSDSREKLFF	NA	TRBJ1-4	NA	TRBV24-1
TGTGCCAGCAGCTTAGTTGTGCAGTATGGCTACACCTTC	CASSLVVQYGYTF	NA	TRBJ1-2	NA	TRBV7-2
TGTGCCAGCCGCTCCGGGCGGGGGGGCTTGGGTGAGCAGTTCTTC	CASRSGRGGLGEQFF	TRBD2	TRBJ2-1	NA	TRBV7-2
TGTGCCAGTAGCCTCACGGGACTAGCGGGGGCAGATACGCAGTATTTT	CASSLTGLAGADTQYF	TRBD2	TRBJ2-3	NA	TRBV19
TGTGCCAGTAGTATCGGGGTTTCCTACAATGAGCAGTTCTTC	CASSIGVSYNEQFF	NA	TRBJ2-1	NA	TRBV19
TGTGCCAGCAGCTTGCCCCCTAGCGGGGGGAACACCGGGGAGCTGTTTTTT	CASSLPPSGGNTGELFF	TRBD2	TRBJ2-2	once	TRBV5-4
TGCGCCAGTGCCCTAGCGGGACCCTACAATGAGCAGTTCTTC	CASALAGPYNEQFF	TRBD2	TRBJ2-1	once	TRBV5-1
TGTGCCAGCAGACAGGCCTCTGGGGCCAACGTCCTGACTTTC	CASRQASGANVLTF	NA	TRBJ2-6	NA	TRBV13
TGTGCCAGCTCACCCGGGGGGGCCTTTCTAACTGAAGCTTTCTTT	CASSPGGAFLTEAFF	NA	TRBJ1-1	once	TRBV18
TGTGCCAGCAGTAGACAGTTCTATAGCAATCAGCCCCAGCATTTT	CASSRQFYSNQPQHF	NA	TRBJ1-5	NA	TRBV28
TGTGCCAGCACGCCGGGGATGGTTGGTCAGCCCCAGCATTTT	CASTPGMVGQPQHF	NA	TRBJ1-5	NA	TRBV9
TGTGCCAGCAGAGACAGGTCGCGGGATACGCAGTATTTT	CASRDRSRDTQYF	NA	TRBJ2-3	once	TRBV12-3/TRBV12-4
TGTGCCAGTAGCCGGTTCTCGGGAAATGAGCAGTTCTTC	CASSRFSGNEQFF	NA	TRBJ2-1	NA	TRBV19
TGTGCCAGCAGCGATACTGACAGGGCCCGTGGGATTCAGTACTTC	CASSDTDRARGIQYF	TRBD1	TRBJ2-4	NA	TRBV2